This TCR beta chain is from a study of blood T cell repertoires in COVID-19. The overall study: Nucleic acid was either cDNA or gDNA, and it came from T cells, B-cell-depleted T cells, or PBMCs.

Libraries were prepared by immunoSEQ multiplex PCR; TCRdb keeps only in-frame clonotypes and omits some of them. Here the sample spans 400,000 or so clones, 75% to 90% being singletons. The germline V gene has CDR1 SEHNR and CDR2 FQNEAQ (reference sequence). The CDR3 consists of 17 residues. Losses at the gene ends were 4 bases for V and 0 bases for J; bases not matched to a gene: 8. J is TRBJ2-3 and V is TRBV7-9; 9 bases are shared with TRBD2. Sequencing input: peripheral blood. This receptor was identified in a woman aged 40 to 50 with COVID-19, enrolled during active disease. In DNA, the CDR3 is TGTGCCAGCAGCTGGGGTCGGACTAGCGATAGCACAGATACGCAGTATTTT. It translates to CASSWGRTSDSTDTQYF.